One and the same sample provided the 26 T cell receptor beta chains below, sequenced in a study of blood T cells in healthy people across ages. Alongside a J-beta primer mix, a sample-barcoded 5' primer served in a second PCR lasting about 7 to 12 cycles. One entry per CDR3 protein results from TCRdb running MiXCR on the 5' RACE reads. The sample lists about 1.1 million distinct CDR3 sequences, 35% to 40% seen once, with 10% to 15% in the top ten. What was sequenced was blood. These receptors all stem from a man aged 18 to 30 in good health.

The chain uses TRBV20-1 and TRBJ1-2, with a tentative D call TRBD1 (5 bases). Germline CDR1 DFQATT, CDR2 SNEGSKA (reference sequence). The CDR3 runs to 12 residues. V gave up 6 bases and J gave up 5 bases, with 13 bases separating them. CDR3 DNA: TGCAGTGCAGAGTCTCAGGGTTATGGCTACACCTTC. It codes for CSAESQGYGYTF.

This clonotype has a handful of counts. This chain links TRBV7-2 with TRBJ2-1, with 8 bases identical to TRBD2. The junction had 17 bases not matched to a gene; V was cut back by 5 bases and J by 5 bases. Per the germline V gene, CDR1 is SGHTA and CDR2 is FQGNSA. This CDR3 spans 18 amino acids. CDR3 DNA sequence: TGTGCCAGCAGCCGCCTAGGGACTAGGAGCCACACACACAATGAGCAGTTCTTC. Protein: CASSRLGTRSHTHNEQFF.

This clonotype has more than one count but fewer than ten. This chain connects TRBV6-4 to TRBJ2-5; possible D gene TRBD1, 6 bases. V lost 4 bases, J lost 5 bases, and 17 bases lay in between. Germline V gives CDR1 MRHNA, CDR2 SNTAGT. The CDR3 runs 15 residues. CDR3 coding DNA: TGTGCCAGCAGTGTCCCAAACAGGGACGTCGAGACCCAGTACTTC. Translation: CASSVPNRDVETQYF.

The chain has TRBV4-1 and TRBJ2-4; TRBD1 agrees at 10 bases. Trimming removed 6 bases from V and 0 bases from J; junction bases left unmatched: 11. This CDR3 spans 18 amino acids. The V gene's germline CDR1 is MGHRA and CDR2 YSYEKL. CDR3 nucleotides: TGCGCCAGCAGACACAGGGACAGGGGAACCCTAGCCAAAAACATTCAGTACTTC. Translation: CASRHRDRGTLAKNIQYF.

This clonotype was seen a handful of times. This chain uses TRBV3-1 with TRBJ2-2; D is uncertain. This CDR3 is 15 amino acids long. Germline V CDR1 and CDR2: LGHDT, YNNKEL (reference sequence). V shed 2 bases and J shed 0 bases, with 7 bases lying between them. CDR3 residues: CASSQLTTNTGELFF. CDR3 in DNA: TGTGCCAGCAGCCAACTCACCACGAACACCGGGGAGCTGTTTTTT.

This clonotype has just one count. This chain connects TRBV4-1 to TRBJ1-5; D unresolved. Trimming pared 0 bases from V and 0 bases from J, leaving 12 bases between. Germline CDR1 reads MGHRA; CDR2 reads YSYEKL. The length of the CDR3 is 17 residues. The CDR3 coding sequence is TGCGCCAGCAGCCAAGATCTTGCGGGCTATAGCAATCAGCCCCAGCATTTT. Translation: CASSQDLAGYSNQPQHF.

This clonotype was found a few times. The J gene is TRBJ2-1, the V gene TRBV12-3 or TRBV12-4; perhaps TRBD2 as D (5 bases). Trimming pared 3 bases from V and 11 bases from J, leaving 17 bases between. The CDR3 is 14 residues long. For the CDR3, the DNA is TGTGCCAGCAGTTTTGGAGGCGCCGGAACAAAGCAGTTCTTC. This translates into CASSFGGAGTKQFF.

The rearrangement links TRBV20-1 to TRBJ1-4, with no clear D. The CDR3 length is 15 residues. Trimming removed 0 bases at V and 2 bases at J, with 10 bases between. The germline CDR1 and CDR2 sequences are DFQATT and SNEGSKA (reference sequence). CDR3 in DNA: TGCAGTGCTAGAGATGACACGGATACTAATGAAAAACTGTTTTTT. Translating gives CSARDDTDTNEKLFF.

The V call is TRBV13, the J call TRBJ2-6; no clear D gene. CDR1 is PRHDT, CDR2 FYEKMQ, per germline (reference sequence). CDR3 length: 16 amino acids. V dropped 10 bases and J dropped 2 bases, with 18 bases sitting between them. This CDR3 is CANSLGMHTGANVLTF. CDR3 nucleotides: TGTGCCAACAGTTTAGGCATGCATACTGGGGCCAACGTCCTGACTTTC. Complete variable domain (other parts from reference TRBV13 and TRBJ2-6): AAGVIQSPRHLIKEKRETATLKCYPIPRHDTVYWYQQGPGQDPQFLISFYEKMQSDKGSIPDRFSAQQFSDYHSELNMSSLELGDSALYFCANSLGMHTGANVLTFGAGSRLTVL.

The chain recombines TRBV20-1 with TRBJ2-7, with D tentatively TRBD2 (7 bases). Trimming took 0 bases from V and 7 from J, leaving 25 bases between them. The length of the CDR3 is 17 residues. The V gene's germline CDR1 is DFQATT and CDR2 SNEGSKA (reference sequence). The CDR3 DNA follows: TGCAGTGCTAGAGACCCCCGTAGGGGGGGCGATGACAATGAGCAGTACTTC. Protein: CSARDPRRGGDDNEQYF.

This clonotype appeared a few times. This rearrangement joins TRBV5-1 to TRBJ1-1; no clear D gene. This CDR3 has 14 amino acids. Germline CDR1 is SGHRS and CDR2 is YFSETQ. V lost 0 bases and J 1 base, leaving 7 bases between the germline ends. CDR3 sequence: CASSLAFRNTEAFF. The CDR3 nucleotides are TGCGCCAGCAGCTTGGCCTTCCGGAACACTGAAGCTTTCTTT.

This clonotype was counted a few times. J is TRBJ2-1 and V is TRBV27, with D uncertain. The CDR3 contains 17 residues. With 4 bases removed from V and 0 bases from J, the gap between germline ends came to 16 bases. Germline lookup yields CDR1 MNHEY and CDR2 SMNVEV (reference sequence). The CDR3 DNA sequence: TGTGCCAGCAGTTCCCCTATCGGGCCGCGCTCCTACAATGAGCAGTTCTTC. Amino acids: CASSSPIGPRSYNEQFF.

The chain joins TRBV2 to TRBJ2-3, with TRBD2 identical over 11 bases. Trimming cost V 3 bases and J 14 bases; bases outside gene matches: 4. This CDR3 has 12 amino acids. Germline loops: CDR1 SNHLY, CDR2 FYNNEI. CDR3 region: CASSDGLAGRYF. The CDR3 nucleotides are TGTGCCAGCAGTGATGGACTAGCGGGTCGGTATTTT.

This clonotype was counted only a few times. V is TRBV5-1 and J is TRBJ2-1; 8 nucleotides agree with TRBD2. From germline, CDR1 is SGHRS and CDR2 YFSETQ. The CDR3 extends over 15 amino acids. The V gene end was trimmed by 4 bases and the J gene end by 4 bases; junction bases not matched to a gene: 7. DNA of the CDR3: TGCGCCAGCAGCCCCCAGCGGGGGCCTTACAATGAGCAGTTCTTC. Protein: CASSPQRGPYNEQFF.

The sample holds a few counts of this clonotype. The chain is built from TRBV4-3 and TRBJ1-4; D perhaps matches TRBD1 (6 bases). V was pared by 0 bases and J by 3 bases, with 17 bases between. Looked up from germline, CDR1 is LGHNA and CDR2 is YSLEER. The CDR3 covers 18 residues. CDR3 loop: CASSQEYREKRANEKLFF. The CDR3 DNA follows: TGCGCCAGCAGCCAAGAATACAGGGAGAAGCGGGCTAATGAAAAACTGTTTTTT.

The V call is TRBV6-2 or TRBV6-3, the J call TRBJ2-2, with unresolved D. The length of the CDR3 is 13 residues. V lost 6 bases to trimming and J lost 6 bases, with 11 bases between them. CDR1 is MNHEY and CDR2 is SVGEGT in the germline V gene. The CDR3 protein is CASRQSVSGELFF. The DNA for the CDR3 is TGTGCCAGCAGGCAGTCGGTGTCCGGGGAGCTGTTTTTT.

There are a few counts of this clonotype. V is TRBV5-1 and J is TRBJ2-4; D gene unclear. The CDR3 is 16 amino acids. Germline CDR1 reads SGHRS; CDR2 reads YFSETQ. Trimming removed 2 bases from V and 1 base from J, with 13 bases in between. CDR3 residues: CASSLISSRAKNIQYF. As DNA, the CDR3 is TGCGCCAGCAGCTTAATATCGTCCAGGGCCAAAAACATTCAGTACTTC. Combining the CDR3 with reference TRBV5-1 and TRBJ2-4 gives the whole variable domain KAGVTQTPRYLIKTRGQQVTLSCSPISGHRSVSWYQQTPGQGLQFLFEYFSETQRNKGNFPGRFSGRQFSNSRSEMNVSTLELGDSALYLCASSLISSRAKNIQYFGAGTRLSVL.

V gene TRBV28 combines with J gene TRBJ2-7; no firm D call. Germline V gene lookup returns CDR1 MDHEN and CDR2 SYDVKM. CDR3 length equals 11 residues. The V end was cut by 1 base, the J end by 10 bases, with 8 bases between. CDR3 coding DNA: TGTGCCAGCAGTTTATCCCCTAGACAGTACTTC. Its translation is CASSLSPRQYF.

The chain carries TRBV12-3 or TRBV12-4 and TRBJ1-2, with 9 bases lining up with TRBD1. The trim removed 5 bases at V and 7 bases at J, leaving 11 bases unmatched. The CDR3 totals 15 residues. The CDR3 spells CASSPGTGWYIGYTF. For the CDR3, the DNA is TGTGCCAGCAGTCCTGGGACAGGGTGGTATATTGGCTACACCTTC.

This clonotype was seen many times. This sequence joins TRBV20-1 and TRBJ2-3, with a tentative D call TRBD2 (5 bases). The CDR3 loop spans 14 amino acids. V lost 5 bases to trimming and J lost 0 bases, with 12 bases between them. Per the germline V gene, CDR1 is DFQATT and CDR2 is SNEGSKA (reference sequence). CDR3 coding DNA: TGCAGTGCTTCCGAGGGCTTAAGCACAGATACGCAGTATTTT. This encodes CSASEGLSTDTQYF.

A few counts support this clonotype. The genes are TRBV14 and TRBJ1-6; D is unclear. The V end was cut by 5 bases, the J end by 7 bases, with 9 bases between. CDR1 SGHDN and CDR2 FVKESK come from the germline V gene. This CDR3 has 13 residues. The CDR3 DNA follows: TGTGCCAGCAGCGACGTGAGAAATTCACCCCTCCACTTT. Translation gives CASSDVRNSPLHF. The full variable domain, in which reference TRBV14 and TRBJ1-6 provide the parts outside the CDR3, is EAGVTQFPSHSVIEKGQTVTLRCDPISGHDNLYWYRRVMGKEIKFLLHFVKESKQDESGMPNNRFLAERTGGTYSTLKVQPAELEDSGVYFCASSDVRNSPLHFGNGTRLTVT.

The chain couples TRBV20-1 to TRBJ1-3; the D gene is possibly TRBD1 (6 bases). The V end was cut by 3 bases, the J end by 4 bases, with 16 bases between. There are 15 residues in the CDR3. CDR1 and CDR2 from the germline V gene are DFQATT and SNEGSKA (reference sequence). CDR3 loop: CSASRPVQGGNTIYF. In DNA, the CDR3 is TGCAGTGCTAGTCGTCCGGTGCAGGGGGGAAACACCATATATTTT.

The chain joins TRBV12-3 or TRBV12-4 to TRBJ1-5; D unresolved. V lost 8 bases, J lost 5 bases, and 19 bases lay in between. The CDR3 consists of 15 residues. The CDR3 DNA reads TGTGCCAGCGGATCAGGTCTCGAGGGAGATCAGCCCCAGCATTTT. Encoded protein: CASGSGLEGDQPQHF.

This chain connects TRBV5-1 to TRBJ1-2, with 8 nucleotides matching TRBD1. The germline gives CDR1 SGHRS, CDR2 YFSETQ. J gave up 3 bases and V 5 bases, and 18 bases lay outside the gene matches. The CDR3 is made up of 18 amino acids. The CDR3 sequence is CASSNPRTGRSKDYGYTF. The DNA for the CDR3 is TGCGCCAGCAGTAATCCCCGGACAGGGAGGTCGAAGGACTATGGCTACACCTTC.

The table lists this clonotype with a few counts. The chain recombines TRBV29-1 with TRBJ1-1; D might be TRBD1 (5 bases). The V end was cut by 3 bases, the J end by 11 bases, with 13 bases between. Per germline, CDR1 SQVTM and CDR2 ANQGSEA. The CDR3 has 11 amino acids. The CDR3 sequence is CSVDRGIWAFF. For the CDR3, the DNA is TGCAGCGTTGATAGGGGCATTTGGGCTTTCTTT.

The CDR3 DNA follows: TGTGCCAGCAGCTGGACAGGGATACAAGAGACCCAGTACTTC. Translating gives CASSWTGIQETQYF. The chain is built from TRBV7-2 and TRBJ2-5; 8 positions agree with TRBD1. The V segment lost 4 bases and the J segment 2 bases; nucleotides outside the gene matches: 3. CDR3 size: 14 residues. Per germline, CDR1 SGHTA and CDR2 FQGNSA. The entire variable domain, with the rest obtained from reference TRBV7-2 and TRBJ2-5, is as follows: GAGVSQSPSNKVTEKGKDVELRCDPISGHTALYWYRQSLGQGLEFLIYFQGNSAPDKSGLPSDRFSAERTGGSVSTLTIQRTQQEDSAVYLCASSWTGIQETQYFGPGTRLLVL.